These 28 T cell receptor beta chains originate from one sample sequenced in a study of vaccination effects on CD4 cells after COVID-19. For these TCRs, the target antigens are not known. Subsequent to a culture period of nine to ten days, CD4+ T cells were isolated. Participants completed two doses of the BNT162b2 or mRNA-1273 vaccine. The method was immunoSEQ multiplex PCR; TCRdb's version includes in-frame clones alone and lacks a portion of them. The repertoire holds more than 60,000 clones, with 74% as singletons. Here the sequenced sample was CD4+ T cells from PBMCs cultured without peptide, taken after COVID-19 vaccination. These receptors came from a human donor who received a COVID-19 vaccine.

CDR3 sequence reads: CASSADSLYSNQPQHF. The CDR3 region has the DNA TGTGCCAGCAGCGCCGACAGCCTCTATAGCAATCAGCCCCAGCATTTT. The rearrangement joins TRBV2 to TRBJ1-5; D possibly corresponds to TRBD1 (5 bases). V was clipped by 6 bases and J by 0 bases, with 15 bases between them. Germline CDR1 reads SNHLY; CDR2 reads FYNNEI. CDR3 size: 16 residues.

The gene calls are TRBV5-1 and TRBJ2-7; D tentatively reads TRBD1 or TRBD2 (5 bases each). CDR3 size: 13 residues. Trimming took off 2 bases at V and 7 bases at J, with 13 bases between the two ends. CDR1 is SGHRS and CDR2 is YFSETQ in the germline V gene. The CDR3, as DNA: TGCGCCAGCAGCTTCCCAGGGACGGGTGAGCAGTACGTC. Translating gives CASSFPGTGEQYV.

The CDR3: CASRATRDQETQYF. The CDR3 bases are TGTGCCAGCAGGGCGACTAGAGACCAAGAGACCCAGTACTTC. The chain employs TRBV28 and TRBJ2-5, with a tentative D call TRBD2 (6 bases). Between the trimmed V and J ends, which lost 6 bases and 0 bases, there was a span of 11 bases. This CDR3 has 14 amino acids. CDR1 and CDR2 (germline): MDHEN, SYDVKM. The entire variable domain, with the rest obtained from reference TRBV28 and TRBJ2-5, is as follows: DVKVTQSSRYLVKRTGEKVFLECVQDMDHENMFWYRQDPGLGLRLIYFSYDVKMKEKGDIPEGYSVSREKKERFSLILESASTNQTSMYLCASRATRDQETQYFGPGTRLLVL.

The chain joins TRBV20-1 to TRBJ1-2; D call uncertain. Trimming removed 5 bases from V and 8 bases from J, with 9 bases in between. The CDR3 spans 10 residues. Looked up from germline, CDR1 is DFQATT and CDR2 is SNEGSKA (reference sequence). The CDR3 protein is CSAPNGGYTF. CDR3 in DNA: TGCAGTGCTCCTAACGGGGGCTACACCTTC.

V and J are TRBV23-1 and TRBJ1-2; TRBD1 aligns across 10 bases. TRBV23-1 is noted as an ORF with a role that remains uncertain. The CDR3 totals 18 residues. V lost 0 bases and J lost 8; bases outside the gene matches: 15. The CDR3, as DNA: TGCGCCAGCAGTCAATCGGTCAAATCCCGGGGGACAGGGGAAGGCTACACCTTC. This translates into CASSQSVKSRGTGEGYTF.

Notes on this clone: Other DNA sequences from this sample encode an identical CDR3 as well. This chain connects TRBV5-1 to TRBJ2-5, with D tentatively TRBD2 (6 bases). V shed 0 bases and J shed 4 bases, with 10 bases lying between them. CDR1 and CDR2 from the germline V gene are SGHRS and YFSETQ. The CDR3 has 14 amino acids. CDR3 sequence (DNA): TGCGCCAGCAGCTTGGCCGGGGGAGGAGAGACCCAGTACTTC. It codes for CASSLAGGGETQYF. Filled out from reference TRBV5-1 and TRBJ2-5, the complete variable domain reads KAGVTQTPRYLIKTRGQQVTLSCSPISGHRSVSWYQQTPGQGLQFLFEYFSETQRNKGNFPGRFSGRQFSNSRSEMNVSTLELGDSALYLCASSLAGGGETQYFGPGTRLLVL.

This clone occurred once. This rearrangement joins TRBV28 to TRBJ1-2; D is unclear. The germline gives CDR1 MDHEN, CDR2 SYDVKM. The CDR3 covers 12 residues. V lost 2 bases and J lost 5, with 6 bases in between. The CDR3 protein is CASSLVGYGYTF. The CDR3 DNA follows: TGTGCCAGCAGTTTAGTCGGTTATGGCTACACCTTC.

V gene TRBV12-3 or TRBV12-4 combines with J gene TRBJ2-5, with D perhaps TRBD1 or TRBD2 (6 bases each). This CDR3 has 13 amino acids. Trimming stripped 7 bases from V and 5 bases from J, with 14 bases between. CDR3 nucleotides: TGTGCCAGCACCTTCAGGGGAGGTGAGACCCAGTACTTC. As protein: CASTFRGGETQYF.

V and J are TRBV6-2 or TRBV6-3 and TRBJ1-4; no clear D. CDR1 and CDR2 (germline): MNHEY, SVGEGT. The CDR3 extends over 14 amino acids. V lost 3 bases and J 7 bases, leaving 12 bases between the germline ends. CDR3 region: CASSYWAQSEKLFF. The DNA for the CDR3 is TGTGCCAGCAGTTATTGGGCCCAGTCTGAAAAACTGTTTTTT.

DNA for the CDR3: TGTGCCAGCTCACCAATAATGGGGGCGTCTAGCGTTGGGAATGAGCAGTTCTTC. Encoded protein: CASSPIMGASSVGNEQFF. The rearrangement uses TRBV18 and TRBJ2-1; TRBD1 or TRBD2 may be the D gene (6 bases each). The CDR3 length is 18 residues. Looked up from germline, CDR1 is KGHSH and CDR2 is LQKENI. Trimming took off 2 bases at V and 7 bases at J, with 24 bases between the two ends.

V and J are TRBV19 and TRBJ2-2, with D hard to call. The germline gives CDR1 LNHDA, CDR2 SQIVND (reference sequence). CDR3 size: 17 residues. V was trimmed by 2 bases and J by 0 bases, leaving 13 bases between them. CDR3 in DNA: TGTGCCAGTAGTATATTCCGGCAGACAACGAACACCGGGGAGCTGTTTTTT. Translating it yields CASSIFRQTTNTGELFF.

CDR3 residues: CASRQGGQPQHF. CDR3 DNA sequence: TGTGCCAGCAGACAGGGCGGTCAGCCCCAGCATTTT. V usage is TRBV2 and J usage is TRBJ1-5, with D possibly TRBD1 on 6 matching bases. The V end lost 6 bases, the J end lost 6 bases, and 9 bases lay between the germline ends. The CDR3 runs 12 residues. Germline V gene data show CDR1 as SNHLY and CDR2 as FYNNEI.

V is TRBV5-1 and J is TRBJ1-4, with 11 nucleotides matching TRBD1. Germline assignment: CDR1 SGHRS and CDR2 YFSETQ. After removal of 4 bases from V and 8 bases from J, the junction contained 7 bases not matched to a gene. This CDR3 has 15 residues. Here the CDR3 reads CASSPGTGGAEKLFF. In DNA form, the CDR3 reads TGCGCCAGCAGCCCCGGGACAGGGGGTGCGGAAAAACTGTTTTTT. The variable domain in full, with the rest retrieved from reference TRBV5-1 and TRBJ1-4, is KAGVTQTPRYLIKTRGQQVTLSCSPISGHRSVSWYQQTPGQGLQFLFEYFSETQRNKGNFPGRFSGRQFSNSRSEMNVSTLELGDSALYLCASSPGTGGAEKLFFGSGTQLSVL.

The chain combines TRBV18 with TRBJ2-5, with TRBD1 matching 7 bases. From germline, CDR1 is KGHSH and CDR2 LQKENI. After removal of 0 bases from V and 2 bases from J, the junction contained 15 bases not matched to a gene. CDR3 length: 19 residues. The CDR3 DNA reads as TGTGCCAGCTCACCACCCAGGACAGGCTCTCCATTCGAGCAAGAGACCCAGTACTTC. It codes for CASSPPRTGSPFEQETQYF.

The V and J genes are TRBV7-3 and TRBJ1-1; D uncertain. Germline CDR1 is SGHTA and CDR2 is FQGTGA. V was shortened by 4 bases and J by 1 base, with 10 bases between the two germline ends. The CDR3 covers 14 residues. The CDR3 DNA reads TGTGCCAGCAGCTCGTCGATGGGGAACACTGAAGCTTTCTTT. It yields the protein CASSSSMGNTEAFF.

This clone has only a few counts. One end of the junction does not line up with germline, which may come from a read error. CDR3 nucleotide sequence: TGTGCCAGCAGCCAACCGGGACAGCCGATTTCCTTC. Translating it yields CASSQPGQPISF. V gene TRBV6-2 or TRBV6-3 combines with J gene TRBJ1-2, with 7 positions matching TRBD1. This CDR3 region has 12 residues. Germline V lookup: CDR1 MNHEY, CDR2 SVGEGT.

This sequence joins TRBV29-1 and TRBJ2-2, with D perhaps assigned TRBD1 or TRBD2 (6 bases each). Germline CDR1 is SQVTM and CDR2 is ANQGSEA. The CDR3 consists of 13 residues. V gave up 7 bases and J gave up 2 bases, with 11 bases separating them. CDR3 in DNA: TGCAGCGCTGGGGGGCCCAACACCGGGGAGCTGTTTTTT. Encoded protein: CSAGGPNTGELFF.

This chain joins TRBV15 and TRBJ1-5; TRBD1 agrees at 8 bases. V was pared by 6 bases and J by 6 bases, with 4 bases of the junction left unmatched. Germline CDR1 reads LNHNV; CDR2 reads YYDKDF (reference sequence). This CDR3 is built from 13 residues. For the CDR3, the DNA is TGTGCCACCAGTGGACAGGGTGGTCAGCCCCAGCATTTT. Its translation: CATSGQGGQPQHF.

The chain uses TRBV12-3 or TRBV12-4 and TRBJ1-5; no reliable D call. CDR3 size: 12 residues. The ends were cut back, 3 bases at V and 7 bases at J, with 7 bases in the middle. DNA of the CDR3: TGTGCCAGCAGTTTTAGGGCCCAGCCCCAGCATTTT. Translated, it gives CASSFRAQPQHF.

This chain joins TRBV12-5 and TRBJ1-2, with D tentatively TRBD1 (5 bases). The CDR3 consists of 13 residues. The V and J ends lost 6 bases and 2 bases respectively, with 10 bases between them. Germline V gives CDR1 LGHNT, CDR2 FRNRAP. The CDR3 loop is CASGPRGNYGYTF. DNA for the CDR3: TGTGCTAGTGGCCCTCGGGGGAACTATGGCTACACCTTC.

The genes are TRBV30 and TRBJ1-3; D call uncertain. The CDR3 runs 14 residues. The V end lost 4 bases, the J end lost 1 base, and 11 bases lay between the germline ends. Per germline, CDR1 GTSNPN and CDR2 SVGIG (reference sequence). CDR3 nucleotides: TGTGCCTGGAAGCTCGCGGGATCTGGAAACACCATATATTTT. It translates to CAWKLAGSGNTIYF.

This clone was seen a few times. The gene calls are TRBV5-6 and TRBJ1-2; the D gene is possibly TRBD1 (6 bases). The CDR3 is made up of 13 amino acids. V was shortened by 4 bases and J by 4 bases, with 11 bases between the two germline ends. The germline gives CDR1 SGHDT, CDR2 YYEEEE. Written as DNA, the CDR3 is TGTGCCAGCAGCCCAGGGGAGGCCTATGGCTACACCTTC. Translation: CASSPGEAYGYTF.

This sequence joins TRBV4-1 and TRBJ2-1; 8 nucleotides match TRBD1. Per germline, CDR1 MGHRA and CDR2 YSYEKL. Unmatched junction bases numbered 4, after V lost 1 base and J lost 8 bases. This CDR3 comprises 14 residues. The CDR3 protein is CASSQGQGWDEQFF. DNA of the CDR3: TGCGCCAGCAGCCAAGGACAGGGGTGGGATGAGCAGTTCTTC.

This chain uses TRBV6-1 with TRBJ2-2; 7 nucleotides align to TRBD1. CDR3 size: 16 residues. Looked up from germline, CDR1 is MNHNS and CDR2 is SASEGT. The junction had 7 bases not matched to a gene; V was cut back by 1 base and J by 5 bases. The CDR3 sequence is CASSEGGQILTGELFF. In nucleotides, the CDR3 is TGTGCCAGCAGTGAAGGGGGACAGATCTTGACCGGGGAGCTGTTTTTT.

The V gene is TRBV14, the J gene TRBJ2-2; weak D call: TRBD1 (6 bases). The V gene lost 4 bases and the J gene lost 7 bases, with 10 bases spanning the gap. Germline CDR1 and CDR2: SGHDN and FVKESK. The CDR3 loop spans 13 amino acids. This CDR3 is CASSPYRDGELFF. The CDR3 DNA reads TGTGCCAGCAGCCCGTACAGGGACGGGGAGCTGTTTTTT. The entire variable domain, with the rest obtained from reference TRBV14 and TRBJ2-2, is as follows: EAGVTQFPSHSVIEKGQTVTLRCDPISGHDNLYWYRRVMGKEIKFLLHFVKESKQDESGMPNNRFLAERTGGTYSTLKVQPAELEDSGVYFCASSPYRDGELFFGEGSRLTVL.

The V gene is TRBV24-1, the J gene TRBJ2-5, with 8 positions matching TRBD1. Germline V gives CDR1 KGHDR, CDR2 SFDVKD. The CDR3 sequence is 14 residues long. Trimming removed 4 bases from V and 3 bases from J; junction bases left unmatched: 3. The CDR3 sequence: CATSDRTGKETQYF. CDR3 DNA: TGTGCCACCAGTGACAGGACAGGGAAAGAGACCCAGTACTTC.

The chain carries TRBV29-1 and TRBJ2-2; possible D gene TRBD1, 6 bases. Germline assignment: CDR1 SQVTM and CDR2 ANQGSEA. This CDR3 has 17 residues. With 5 bases removed from V and 0 bases from J, the gap between germline ends came to 19 bases. CDR3 in DNA: TGCAGCGTTCTACAGGGTAGCCCCCTCGCGAACACCGGGGAGCTGTTTTTT. Translation gives CSVLQGSPLANTGELFF.

The chain couples TRBV6-1 to TRBJ2-2, with 10 bases that match TRBD2. Germline CDR1 reads MNHNS; CDR2 reads SASEGT. The CDR3 covers 17 residues. V was clipped by 2 bases and J by 4 bases; unmatched bases: 7. The CDR3 sequence is CASSELISGGVTGELFF. The CDR3 region has the DNA TGTGCCAGCAGTGAACTCATAAGCGGGGGGGTCACCGGGGAGCTGTTTTTT.